The 25 T cell receptor beta chains listed next were all sequenced from one sample in a study of blood T cell repertoires in COVID-19. Libraries were prepared by immunoSEQ multiplex PCR; TCRdb keeps only in-frame clonotypes and omits some of them. The sample has about 220,000 clones; 80% to 90% are singletons. Sequencing input: peripheral blood. These receptors all stem from a woman aged 55 to 70 who had recovered from COVID-19.

The genes are TRBV5-1 and TRBJ2-1; the match to TRBD2 covers 13 bases. CDR3 length: 17 amino acids. CDR1 and CDR2 from the germline V gene are SGHRS and YFSETQ. V was clipped by 3 bases and J by 2 bases; unmatched bases: 5. CDR3 in amino acids: CASSWGLAGPAYNEQFF. The CDR3 nucleotides read TGCGCCAGCAGCTGGGGACTAGCGGGGCCGGCCTACAATGAGCAGTTCTTC.

This clone was seen a single time. The rearrangement joins TRBV2 to TRBJ2-3; D is possibly TRBD2 (6 bases). The CDR3 length is 16 residues. The germline V gene encodes CDR1 SNHLY and CDR2 FYNNEI. The V and J ends lost 2 bases and 6 bases respectively, with 18 bases between them. The CDR3 loop reads CASSESAGNPADTQYF. The CDR3 DNA reads as TGTGCCAGCAGTGAAAGTGCGGGGAACCCCGCCGATACGCAGTATTTT.

CDR3 sequence (DNA): TGTGCCAGCAGCTCCACAGGGATTTCCAACTCCTACAATGAGCAGTTCTTC. The encoded protein is CASSSTGISNSYNEQFF. The V gene is TRBV7-9, the J gene TRBJ2-1; a possible D gene is TRBD1 (6 bases). V was shortened by 4 bases and J by 0 bases, with 16 bases between the two germline ends. The CDR3 covers 17 residues. The germline gives CDR1 SEHNR, CDR2 FQNEAQ (reference sequence).

This clone was observed a few times. This chain links TRBV7-9 with TRBJ2-3; weak D call: TRBD2 (6 bases). This CDR3 contains 14 residues. Germline CDR1 is SEHNR and CDR2 is FQNEAQ (reference sequence). V lost 5 bases and J 4 bases, leaving 13 bases between the germline ends. The CDR3, as DNA: TGTGCCAGCAGCCCTCGACTAGTGCCAGATACGCAGTATTTT. Translation gives CASSPRLVPDTQYF. The full variable domain, in which reference TRBV7-9 and TRBJ2-3 provide the parts outside the CDR3, is DTGVSQNPRHKITKRGQNVTFRCDPISEHNRLYWYRQTLGQGPEFLTYFQNEAQLEKSRLLSDRFSAERPKGSFSTLEIQRTEQGDSAMYLCASSPRLVPDTQYFGPGTRLTVL.

This chain connects TRBV7-2 to TRBJ1-2; the D gene is possibly TRBD1 (5 bases). This CDR3 has 15 amino acids. The germline V gene encodes CDR1 SGHTA and CDR2 FQGNSA. V was pared by 0 bases and J by 0 bases, with 8 bases between. Here the CDR3 reads CASSLAGATNYGYTF. The CDR3 nucleotides are TGTGCCAGCAGCTTAGCAGGGGCTACTAACTATGGCTACACCTTC.

The rearrangement joins TRBV6-4 to TRBJ2-1, with 9 bases that match TRBD2. J gave up 4 bases and V 3 bases, and 4 bases lay outside the gene matches. Germline CDR1 MRHNA, CDR2 SNTAGT. CDR3 length: 15 amino acids. The CDR3 sequence is CASSEEAGGYNEQFF. CDR3 DNA sequence: TGTGCCAGCAGTGAAGAGGCGGGGGGGTACAATGAGCAGTTCTTC.

This chain connects TRBV11-2 to TRBJ2-7; TRBD1 matches at 12 bases. V trimming: 6 bases; J trimming: 7 bases; junction bases outside the gene matches: 13. Germline CDR1 SGHAT, CDR2 FQNNGV. CDR3 length: 16 residues. The CDR3 DNA follows: TGTGCCAGCAGACCCCTAACCGGGACAGGGGGCCAAGAGCAGTACTTC. As protein: CASRPLTGTGGQEQYF.

A single count supports this clone. The V and J genes are TRBV7-2 and TRBJ2-7; maybe TRBD2 (5 bases). CDR1 is SGHTA and CDR2 is FQGNSA in the germline V gene. The V end lost 3 bases, the J end lost 2 bases, and 14 bases lay between the germline ends. CDR3 length: 15 residues. CDR3 DNA: TGTGCCAGCAGCTTTACGCTAGCAGCCGCCTACGAGCAGTACTTC. Its translation is CASSFTLAAAYEQYF.

The chain carries TRBV7-9 and TRBJ2-7; perhaps TRBD2 as D (6 bases). The germline V and J ends were trimmed by 1 base and 7 bases, with 17 bases remaining between them. Germline CDR1 is SEHNR and CDR2 is FQNEAQ (reference sequence). CDR3 size: 15 residues. CDR3 sequence: CASSLGGGAAWEQYF. CDR3 nucleotides: TGTGCCAGCAGCTTAGGGGGCGGGGCGGCATGGGAGCAGTACTTC.

The chain combines TRBV14 with TRBJ2-7; 9 bases line up with TRBD1. V shed 3 bases, J shed 2 bases, and the junction held 5 bases outside the gene matches. The CDR3 length is 15 residues. The germline V gene has CDR1 SGHDN and CDR2 FVKESK. CDR3 loop: CASSQGGTGTYEQYF. The CDR3 DNA reads as TGTGCCAGCAGCCAGGGGGGGACAGGGACCTACGAGCAGTACTTC.

The V and J genes are TRBV29-1 and TRBJ2-2; 7 bases align to TRBD1. The junction had 4 bases not matched to a gene; V was cut back by 2 bases and J by 1 base. CDR1 is SQVTM and CDR2 is ANQGSEA in the germline V gene. The CDR3 extends over 15 amino acids. The CDR3 region is CSVESRDRNTGELFF. The CDR3 DNA reads as TGCAGCGTTGAAAGTAGGGACAGGAACACCGGGGAGCTGTTTTTT.

The chain combines TRBV5-5 with TRBJ1-2; 8 nucleotides line up with TRBD1. The CDR3 is 17 amino acids. CDR1 and CDR2 from the germline V gene are SGHKS and YYEKEE (reference sequence). V was clipped by 0 bases and J by 3 bases; unmatched bases: 10. CDR3 amino acids: CASSLAQGAFRDYGYTF. CDR3 bases: TGTGCCAGCAGCTTGGCGCAGGGGGCGTTTCGAGACTATGGCTACACCTTC.

As for this clone: Compared with germline, one end of the junction differs, possibly owing to a read error. CDR3 nucleotides: TGTGCCAGCAGCACCCCCCGGGGGGACAGGAATAATGAAAGACTGTTTTTT. Translated, it gives CASSTPRGDRNNERLFF. The chain carries TRBV9 and TRBJ1-4; 8 positions agree with TRBD1. This CDR3 has 17 amino acids. Germline V gives CDR1 SGDLS, CDR2 YYNGEE.

The rearrangement links TRBV6-2 or TRBV6-3 to TRBJ2-1; the D gene is possibly TRBD1 (5 bases). This CDR3 is built from 13 residues. CDR1 and CDR2 (germline): MNHEY, SVGEGT. Between the trimmed V and J ends, which lost 8 bases and 4 bases, there was a span of 12 bases. CDR3 residues: CASCWGVYNEQFF. In DNA, the CDR3 is TGTGCCAGCTGTTGGGGCGTTTACAATGAGCAGTTCTTC.

V is TRBV15 and J is TRBJ1-1; D not resolved. The CDR3 loop spans 13 amino acids. Germline CDR1 is LNHNV and CDR2 is YYDKDF (reference sequence). V lost 0 bases, J lost 5 bases, and 7 bases lay in between. CDR3 amino acids: CATSRDKITEAFF. The CDR3 DNA follows: TGTGCCACCAGCAGAGATAAAATAACTGAAGCTTTCTTT.

In regard to this clone: An end of the junction does not agree with germline; a read error may underlie this. The CDR3 DNA reads TGTGCCAGCAGCACAGGGTTCTCCCACGAGCAGTACTTC. Amino acids: CASSTGFSHEQYF. J is TRBJ2-7 and V is TRBV5-8, with TRBD1 as a possible D gene (6 bases). The CDR3 has 13 residues. Germline-derived CDR1 and CDR2 are SGHTS and YDEGEE.

The rearrangement links TRBV12-3 or TRBV12-4 to TRBJ2-2, with D perhaps matching TRBD1 (5 bases). V was pared by 6 bases and J by 6 bases, with 8 bases between. There are 12 residues in the CDR3. CDR3 DNA sequence: TGTGCCAGCAGCCCCAGGGCCGGGGAGCTGTTTTTT. As protein: CASSPRAGELFF.

V gene TRBV4-1 combines with J gene TRBJ1-2; no clear D. CDR3 length: 11 residues. Germline V gives CDR1 MGHRA, CDR2 YSYEKL. Trimming removed 3 bases from V and 6 bases from J, with 5 bases in between. The CDR3 reads CASSHTDGYTF. Written as DNA, the CDR3 is TGCGCCAGCAGCCACACAGATGGCTACACCTTC.

About this clone itself: Other DNA sequences in the same sample also yield this CDR3. The chain links TRBV9 to TRBJ1-1, with TRBD1 matching over 11 bases. The CDR3 runs 17 residues. Per germline, CDR1 SGDLS and CDR2 YYNGEE. Germline trimming cut 4 bases from V and 0 bases from J; bases unmatched to any gene: 8. The chain's CDR3 is CASSPRTGGIMNTEAFF. The CDR3 DNA reads TGTGCCAGCAGCCCCCGGACAGGGGGCATTATGAACACTGAAGCTTTCTTT.

The chain uses TRBV2 and TRBJ2-2; D ambiguous. In germline, CDR1 is SNHLY, CDR2 FYNNEI. The V and J ends lost 6 bases and 5 bases respectively, with 10 bases between them. The length of the CDR3 is 13 residues. The CDR3 region has the DNA TGTGCCAGCAGGCCCACAGTTACCGGGGAGCTGTTTTTT. Residues: CASRPTVTGELFF.

The rearrangement links TRBV3-1 (or the pseudogene TRBV3-2) to TRBJ1-6, with TRBD1 matching 8 bases. V lost 5 bases, J lost 1 base, and 10 bases stayed unmatched. This CDR3 is built from 18 residues. The germline gives CDR1 LGHDT, CDR2 YNNKEL (reference sequence). CDR3 loop: CASSSRRTGLSYNSPLHF. Written as DNA, the CDR3 is TGTGCCAGCAGCTCTCGTCGGACAGGGCTATCCTATAATTCACCCCTCCACTTT.

The V gene is TRBV10-3, the J gene TRBJ1-1, with D maybe TRBD1 (6 bases). This CDR3 has 13 residues. From germline, CDR1 is ENHRY and CDR2 SYGVKD. The V end was cut by 6 bases, the J end by 5 bases, with 13 bases between. The CDR3 DNA sequence: TGTGCCATCAGGGGGACCACAGGGACTGAAGCTTTCTTT. Protein sequence: CAIRGTTGTEAFF.

The genes are TRBV9 and TRBJ2-5; D may be TRBD1 (6 bases). The V gene lost 4 bases and the J gene lost 1 base, with 11 bases spanning the gap. The CDR3 runs 14 residues. Germline V CDR1 and CDR2: SGDLS, YYNGEE. The DNA of the CDR3 is TGTGCCAGCAGCCCTCGGACAGCCCAAGAGACCCAGTACTTC. This encodes CASSPRTAQETQYF.

Written as DNA, the CDR3 is TGCAGCGTTGGGGTGGCGACAGGGGGCAATCAGCCCCAGCATTTT. It specifies CSVGVATGGNQPQHF. The chain links TRBV29-1 to TRBJ1-5; 8 positions match TRBD1. The CDR3 spans 15 residues. Germline assignment: CDR1 SQVTM and CDR2 ANQGSEA. The ends lost 4 bases at V and 2 bases at J; junction bases unmatched: 7.

The rearrangement links TRBV7-8 to TRBJ1-2; D ambiguous. Germline V gene lookup returns CDR1 SGHVS and CDR2 FQNEAQ. The CDR3 has 14 residues. Trimming took 5 bases from V and 4 from J, leaving 14 bases between them. Here the CDR3 reads CASSPEVAGYGYTF. The CDR3 bases are TGTGCCAGCAGCCCCGAAGTGGCGGGCTATGGCTACACCTTC.